These T cell receptor beta chains were read from a single sample in a study of T cells in Graves' hyperthyroidism and ophthalmopathy. A single record per CDR3 protein comes from TCRdb applying MiXCR to the multiplex PCR reads. In the table there are approximately 430,000 distinct CDR3 sequences, approximately 14% of which are singletons. Source material: blood. The receptors originated from a woman aged 18-29 years with Graves' hyperthyroidism. CDR3s include the opening cysteine and the closing phenylalanine or tryptophan. A D gene is named only where the DNA matches it firmly. The listing skips clone size in some rows; elsewhere it reads once, few, many or a size class.

len	d_gene	abundance	v_gene	j_gene	CDR3aa	CDR3nt
17	-	many	TRBV27	TRBJ1-1	CASSRGTNFLMNTEAFF	TGTGCCAGCAGCCGGGGGACAAACTTTCTTATGAACACTGAAGCTTTCTTT
13	-	-	TRBV5-1	TRBJ2-3	CASSLLVPDTQYF	TGCGCCAGCAGCTTGTTGGTCCCAGATACGCAGTATTTT
14	TRBD2	-	TRBV2	TRBJ2-5	CASSVSGGEETQYF	TGTGCCAGCAGCGTTAGCGGGGGAGAAGAGACCCAGTACTTC
14	-	-	TRBV28	TRBJ2-7	CASSSGTRGHPQYF	TGTGCCAGCAGCTCCGGGACACGGGGCCATCCGCAGTACTTC
14	-	few	TRBV6-4	TRBJ1-6	CASSAGADNSPLHF	TGTGCCAGCAGTGCGGGGGCCGATAATTCACCCCTCCACTTT
14	TRBD1	few	TRBV4-1	TRBJ1-4	CASSQGQLNEKLFF	TGCGCCAGCAGCCAGGGACAGTTAAATGAAAAACTGTTTTTT
13	TRBD1	few	TRBV5-1	TRBJ1-2	CASSFGQDDGYTF	TGCGCCAGCAGCTTTGGACAGGACGATGGCTACACCTTC
15	TRBD1	-	TRBV27	TRBJ1-5	CASSSTGTGFQPQHF	TGTGCCAGCAGTTCTACCGGGACAGGGTTTCAGCCCCAGCATTTT
15	TRBD1	few	TRBV18	TRBJ2-2	CASSPGQENTGELFF	TGTGCCAGCTCACCAGGACAGGAGAACACCGGGGAGCTGTTTTTT
15	TRBD1	many	TRBV3-1	TRBJ1-2	CASSPTGVANYGYTF	TGTGCCAGCAGCCCCACAGGGGTAGCCAACTATGGCTACACCTTC
17	TRBD2	many	TRBV10-3	TRBJ2-1	CAISGRTTSGRAYEQFF	TGTGCCATCAGTGGGAGGACAACTAGCGGGAGGGCCTATGAGCAGTTCTTC
16	-	many	TRBV27	TRBJ1-2	CASSLGAGGPGYGYTF	TGTGCCAGCAGTTTAGGGGCGGGGGGCCCAGGGTATGGCTACACCTTC
13	-	many	TRBV12-3/TRBV12-4	TRBJ2-1	CASTPYKRNEQFF	TGTGCCAGCACCCCTTACAAACGCAATGAGCAGTTCTTC
17	TRBD1	many	TRBV28	TRBJ2-2	CASSFPEDRFNTGELFF	TGTGCCAGCAGTTTTCCCGAGGACAGGTTTAACACCGGGGAGCTGTTTTTT
15	-	many	TRBV3-1	TRBJ1-1	CASSPTEARNTEAFF	TGTGCCAGCAGCCCGACCGAGGCGAGAAACACTGAAGCTTTCTTT
16	-	many	TRBV28	TRBJ2-7	CASTGQGIGESYEQYF	TGTGCCAGCACCGGGCAGGGTATAGGAGAGAGTTACGAGCAGTACTTC
15	-	many	TRBV7-3	TRBJ2-3	CASSLGGGPTDTQYF	TGTGCCAGCAGCTTAGGAGGGGGGCCCACAGATACGCAGTATTTT
19	TRBD1	-	TRBV5-6	TRBJ1-1	CASSFRQGAFSRYRTEAFF	TGTGCCAGCAGCTTTCGACAGGGGGCTTTTAGTCGGTACCGCACTGAAGCTTTCTTT
14	-	many	TRBV18	TRBJ1-5	CASSPTGAWMPQHF	TGTGCCAGCTCACCTACGGGCGCCTGGATGCCCCAGCATTTT
13	TRBD1	many	TRBV28	TRBJ1-1	CASTETGGTEAFF	TGTGCCAGCACCGAAACAGGGGGTACTGAAGCTTTCTTT
17	-	few	TRBV4-1	TRBJ2-5	CASSQWEAEGLQETQYF	TGCGCCAGCAGCCAATGGGAAGCGGAAGGACTCCAAGAGACCCAGTACTTC
12	-	many	TRBV11-2	TRBJ1-1	CASSDTWVGAFF	TGTGCCAGCAGCGATACATGGGTTGGGGCTTTCTTT
15	-	-	TRBV7-2	TRBJ2-7	CASSLASAGNYEQYF	TGTGCCAGCAGCTTAGCGTCAGCGGGTAACTACGAGCAGTACTTC
13	-	many	TRBV3-1	TRBJ2-7	CASSQGGEYEQYF	TGTGCCAGCAGCCAAGGGGGGGAGTACGAGCAGTACTTC
13	TRBD1	many	TRBV29-1	TRBJ1-5	CSVEGTGDQPQHF	TGCAGCGTTGAAGGGACAGGGGATCAGCCCCAGCATTTT
14	-	many	TRBV5-1	TRBJ2-3	CASSLGDRTDTQYF	TGCGCCAGCAGCTTGGGTGACAGAACAGATACGCAGTATTTT
16	TRBD1	few	TRBV7-2	TRBJ1-3	CASSRGTVLSGNTIYF	TGTGCCAGCAGCCGTGGGACAGTCCTCTCTGGAAACACCATATATTTT
13	-	-	TRBV29-1	TRBJ1-1	CSVDAWAGPEAFF	TGCAGCGTTGACGCCTGGGCAGGGCCTGAAGCTTTCTTT
16	-	-	TRBV27	TRBJ2-7	CASSLSPSRSSYEQYF	TGTGCCAGCAGTTTATCTCCATCCAGGAGCTCCTACGAGCAGTACTTC
12	TRBD2	many	TRBV2	TRBJ2-1	CASLGLANEQFF	TGTGCCAGCTTGGGACTAGCGAATGAGCAGTTCTTC
12	TRBD1	-	TRBV20-1	TRBJ1-1	CSARLQGAEAFF	TGCAGTGCTAGATTACAGGGGGCTGAAGCTTTCTTT
17	TRBD2	few	TRBV12-3/TRBV12-4	TRBJ2-1	CASSLLQGLAGNNEQFF	TGTGCCAGCAGTTTATTACAGGGACTAGCGGGGAACAATGAGCAGTTCTTC
12	-	-	TRBV7-2	TRBJ1-5	CASSFQYQPQHF	TGTGCCAGCAGCTTTCAGTATCAGCCCCAGCATTTT
15	TRBD2	few	TRBV9	TRBJ2-5	CASSKTSGEGETQYF	TGTGCCAGCAGCAAGACTAGCGGGGAGGGGGAGACCCAGTACTTC
13	-	few	TRBV6-1	TRBJ2-1	CASKDQTYNEQFF	TGTGCCAGCAAAGACCAAACCTACAATGAGCAGTTCTTC
16	TRBD2	many	TRBV3-1	TRBJ2-3	CASVDSGRAGTDTQYF	TGTGCCAGCGTAGATAGCGGGAGGGCCGGCACAGATACGCAGTATTTT
17	TRBD2	-	TRBV4-1	TRBJ2-1	CASSPGLAGGHYNEQFF	TGCGCCAGCAGCCCCGGACTAGCGGGAGGACACTACAATGAGCAGTTCTTC
15	-	many	TRBV4-1	TRBJ1-1	CASSQDKGLNTEAFF	TGCGCCAGCAGCCAAGATAAGGGCCTGAACACTGAAGCTTTCTTT
17	-	-	TRBV27	TRBJ2-7	CASSQKDFPLSPYEQYF	TGTGCCAGCAGTCAAAAGGACTTTCCTCTTTCCCCCTACGAGCAGTACTTC
15	TRBD1	few	TRBV25-1	TRBJ1-4	CASSEWGAGGEKLFF	TGTGCCAGCAGTGAATGGGGTGCAGGGGGGGAAAAACTGTTTTTT
13	-	many	TRBV13	TRBJ1-5	CASSTGGNQPQHF	TGTGCCAGCAGCACGGGTGGGAATCAGCCCCAGCATTTT
14	TRBD1	many	TRBV20-1	TRBJ1-1	CSATPDRVNTEAFF	TGCAGTGCTACCCCGGACAGGGTGAACACTGAAGCTTTCTTT
13	-	few	TRBV12-3/TRBV12-4	TRBJ2-2	CASRLSNTGELFF	TGTGCCAGCAGATTGTCGAACACCGGGGAGCTGTTTTTT
14	-	many	TRBV6-1	TRBJ2-2	CASSEEDNTGELFF	TGTGCCAGCAGTGAAGAAGATAACACCGGGGAGCTGTTTTTT
14	TRBD2	many	TRBV27	TRBJ2-7	CASSFGGSVYEQYF	TGTGCCAGCAGTTTTGGCGGGAGTGTCTACGAGCAGTACTTC
12	-	many	TRBV29-1	TRBJ1-2	CSAVGDPYGYTF	TGCAGCGCCGTGGGGGATCCCTATGGCTACACCTTC
14	-	many	TRBV27	TRBJ2-7	CASSPPDRRYEQYF	TGTGCCAGCAGTCCCCCCGACAGAAGGTACGAGCAGTACTTC
16	-	many	TRBV7-9	TRBJ2-5	CASSLSLGSGQETQYF	TGTGCCAGCAGCCTTAGTCTCGGTAGCGGCCAAGAGACCCAGTACTTC
18	-	few	TRBV12-3/TRBV12-4	TRBJ1-3	CASSFSAAPGRLRNTIYF	TGTGCCAGCAGTTTCTCCGCCGCGCCGGGACGCCTGCGAAACACCATATATTTT
16	-	many	TRBV7-9	TRBJ2-7	CASSLSLSASRYEQYF	TGTGCCAGCAGCTTGAGCCTTTCTGCTTCTCGCTACGAGCAGTACTTC
14	-	many	TRBV6-6	TRBJ1-1	CASSYGGGATEAFF	TGTGCCAGCAGTTACGGTGGGGGCGCCACTGAAGCTTTCTTT
17	-	-	TRBV4-1	TRBJ1-4	CASSQVGRAQRGEKLFF	TGCGCCAGCAGCCAGGTTGGGCGGGCCCAGCGGGGTGAAAAACTGTTTTTT